The sequence of this TCR beta chain was determined in a study of cytomegalovirus exposure and HLA in healthy donors. Study context: A data release that came early held some 84 million unique TCRs from HLA-typed donors. Study-level points and caveats: Previous analysis showed most TCR beta V segments were productive about 87% or about 30% of the time.

To note about this clone: The antigen remains undetermined.

Donors counted as nominally healthy when sampled, yet unrecorded immune exposures were likely. The study ran its PCR with 60 Vbeta and 13 Jbeta primers. Assay used: immunoSEQ multiplex PCR; TCRdb lists only in-frame clones, some missing. The sample yields under 150,000 clones, approximately 87% seen once. The V and J ends lost 0 bases and 6 bases respectively, with 12 bases between them. The CDR3 consists of 14 residues. Germline V gene lookup returns CDR1 SGHNT and CDR2 YYREEE (reference sequence). The specimen was PBMCs. The source is a woman in her twenties or thirties in good health and CMV-seronegative. The V and J genes are TRBV5-4 and TRBJ1-1; D not resolved. The CDR3 here is CASSLDLVAPEAFF. For the CDR3, the DNA is TGTGCCAGCAGCTTGGATTTGGTGGCACCTGAAGCTTTCTTT. The variable domain in full, with the rest retrieved from reference TRBV5-4 and TRBJ1-1, is ETGVTQSPTHLIKTRGQQVTLRCSSQSGHNTVSWYQQALGQGPQFIFQYYREEENGRGNFPPRFSGLQFPNYSSELNVNALELDDSALYLCASSLDLVAPEAFFGQGTRLTVV.